What follows describes a single TCR beta chain. The repertoire was sequenced with immunoSEQ multiplex PCR; TCRdb's copy has only in-frame clones and lacks some. Counted here are 2 million to 3 million clones, roughly 93% occurring once; the ten biggest clones make up 0.36%. In the CD4+ fraction, cells were divided into CD45RA+ naive and CD45RA-negative memory subsets. CDR3 length equals 16 residues. Germline V gene sequence: CDR1 SGHRS, CDR2 YFSETQ. The junction had 5 bases not matched to a gene; V was cut back by 3 bases and J by 1 base. The data stem from a study of shared clonotypes between healthy human individuals.

The sequenced sample was naive CD4+ T cells from PBMCs. Stated subset: CD45RA+ positively selected. This chain joins TRBV5-1 and TRBJ2-5; 11 bases agree with TRBD2. This receptor was identified in a man aged 18 to 30 in good health. Some clones in this sample may be carry-over from other donors' samples. CDR3 DNA: TGCGCCAGCAGCTCTTCGACTAGCGGGGCCCAAGAGACCCAGTACTTC. This encodes CASSSSTSGAQETQYF.